The present T cell receptor beta chain was sequenced within a study of cytomegalovirus exposure and HLA in healthy donors. This CDR3 is built from 14 residues. The V gene lost 8 bases and the J gene lost 5 bases, with 18 bases spanning the gap. Germline V gene sequence: CDR1 SGHRS, CDR2 YFSETQ. A word on this clone: Its matching antigen is unknown.

The PCR made use of 60 Vbeta and 13 Jbeta primers. Repertoires were generated with immunoSEQ multiplex PCR, while TCRdb's copy carries only in-frame clones and drops some. The sample carries 130,000 or so clones, 70% to 85% recorded once. Study outcomes and limitations: Earlier results showed most TCR beta V segments being productive about 87% or about 30% of the time.

The source of this sequence is a woman in her thirties or forties in good health and CMV-seronegative. The chain carries TRBV5-1 and TRBJ2-3; maybe TRBD2 (5 bases). Sequencing was done on a sample of PBMCs. CDR3 nucleotides: TGCGCCAGTCAACGTGGGCCCGGGGAAGATACGCAGTATTTT. Its protein is CASQRGPGEDTQYF.